The 3 T cell receptor beta chains below were found in one sample sequenced in a study of T cells after posttransplantation cyclophosphamide. The repertoire was sequenced with immunoSEQ multiplex PCR; TCRdb's copy has only in-frame clones and lacks some. The table lists roughly 20,000 clones, around 70% of them singletons. Treatment was busulfan-fludarabine conditioning, a marrow graft, and cyclophosphamide on days +3 and +4. The sample in question was PBMCs, obtained after an allogeneic stem cell transplant with post-transplant cyclophosphamide. All receptors come from a male patient younger than 45 who received an allogeneic stem cell transplant from a related donor, was CMV-positive, and had acute GVHD only. A subset of T cells may come from the graft donor.

The chain recombines TRBV10-3 with TRBJ2-3; TRBD2 matches 8 bases. This CDR3 comprises 15 residues. V lost 3 bases, J lost 5 bases, and 7 bases stayed unmatched. Germline-derived CDR1 and CDR2 are ENHRY and SYGVKD. CDR3 amino acids: CAISDPLAGQDTQYF. CDR3 nucleotide sequence: TGTGCCATCAGTGACCCGCTAGCGGGCCAAGATACGCAGTATTTT.

This sequence joins TRBV7-2 and TRBJ2-7; D remains ambiguous. Looked up from germline, CDR1 is SGHTA and CDR2 is FQGNSA. The CDR3 contains 15 residues. Trimming pared 4 bases from V and 0 bases from J, leaving 13 bases between. The CDR3, as DNA: TGTGCCAGCAGCTATGGTGCGGTTTCCTCCTACGAGCAGTACTTC. Translation: CASSYGAVSSYEQYF.

This clone was seen more than once but under ten times. V gene TRBV11-2 combines with J gene TRBJ2-3, with a weak D call TRBD2 (5 bases). Per germline, CDR1 SGHAT and CDR2 FQNNGV. There are 16 residues in the CDR3. With 1 base removed from V and 3 bases from J, the gap between germline ends came to 14 bases. CDR3 in DNA: TGTGCCAGCAGCTTAGCGGGCGGGCCCTGGACAGATACGCAGTATTTT. Protein: CASSLAGGPWTDTQYF.